Each of the 31 T cell receptor beta chains below was sequenced from the same sample in a study of OX40 agonist ivuxolimab in advanced cancers. The data were produced by immunoSEQ multiplex PCR, yet TCRdb's version contains in-frame clones alone and is incomplete. The data show 50,000 to 85,000 clones, with around 85% seen just once and approximately 4% held by the top ten. Sequencing was performed on CD4+ or CD8+ T cells sorted from blood, taken in a trial of the OX40 agonist ivuxolimab. All receptors derive from an adult with an advanced solid tumor such as melanoma, head and neck, liver or kidney cancer.

The chain has TRBV19 and TRBJ2-2; D gene uncertain. The CDR3 has 17 residues. V dropped 3 bases and J dropped 0 bases, with 14 bases sitting between them. CDR1 and CDR2 from the germline V gene are LNHDA and SQIVND (reference sequence). CDR3 residues: CASSILPAFANTGELFF. The DNA for the CDR3 is TGTGCCAGTAGTATTCTGCCCGCGTTCGCGAACACCGGGGAGCTGTTTTTT. Combining the CDR3 with reference TRBV19 and TRBJ2-2 gives the whole variable domain DGGITQSPKYLFRKEGQNVTLSCEQNLNHDAMYWYRQDPGQGLRLIYYSQIVNDFQKGDIAEGYSVSREKKESFPLTVTSAQKNPTAFYLCASSILPAFANTGELFFGEGSRLTVL.

This sequence joins TRBV5-4 and TRBJ2-2; possible D gene TRBD1, 5 bases. The CDR3 extends over 15 amino acids. Germline V CDR1 and CDR2: SGHNT, YYREEE (reference sequence). Trimming cost V 6 bases and J 6 bases, with 18 bases left between them. Here the CDR3 reads CASTPSWQGAGELFF. The CDR3 DNA follows: TGTGCCAGCACCCCTAGTTGGCAGGGTGCCGGGGAGCTGTTTTTT.

J is TRBJ1-3 and V is TRBV7-8; D is ambiguous. Trimming left V 4 bases short and J 0 bases short, with 10 bases between. Germline V gene lookup returns CDR1 SGHVS and CDR2 FQNEAQ. The CDR3 length is 15 residues. CDR3 sequence (DNA): TGTGCCAGCAGCTATCGGACCGGCTCTGGAAACACCATATATTTT. This gives the protein CASSYRTGSGNTIYF.

This chain links TRBV6-6 with TRBJ2-7; 9 bases are shared with TRBD2. From germline, CDR1 is MNHNY and CDR2 SVGAGI (reference sequence). The CDR3 sequence is 16 residues long. V lost 5 bases to trimming and J lost 6 bases; unmatched junction nucleotides: 14. CDR3 nucleotide sequence: TGTGCCAGCAGTCTTAGGGGTAGCGGGAGAGTGGGCGAGCAGTACTTC. Translation: CASSLRGSGRVGEQYF.

V gene TRBV7-2 combines with J gene TRBJ1-1; D is unclear. Germline-derived CDR1 and CDR2 are SGHTA and FQGNSA. This CDR3 has 14 residues. Trimming took off 1 base at V and 6 bases at J, with 12 bases between the two ends. CDR3 bases: TGTGCCAGCAGCTTAGTGGGAGGGAGGGCTGAAGCTTTCTTT. Its protein is CASSLVGGRAEAFF.

This chain connects TRBV5-1 to TRBJ2-1; 13 nucleotides align to TRBD2. Germline V gene data show CDR1 as SGHRS and CDR2 as YFSETQ. J gave up 0 bases and V 3 bases, and 6 bases lay outside the gene matches. CDR3 length equals 18 residues. This CDR3 reads CASSSGLAGAISYNEQFF. In nucleotides, the CDR3 is TGCGCCAGCAGCTCCGGACTAGCGGGAGCCATCTCCTACAATGAGCAGTTCTTC.

V gene TRBV30 combines with J gene TRBJ1-6, with a possible D match to TRBD1 (5 bases). Trimming took 3 bases from V and 2 from J, leaving 11 bases between them. CDR3 length: 15 residues. Looked up from germline, CDR1 is GTSNPN and CDR2 is SVGIG (reference sequence). This CDR3 reads CAWRGVGTYNSPLHF. CDR3 sequence (DNA): TGTGCCTGGAGGGGGGTCGGCACCTATAATTCACCCCTCCACTTT.

The chain has TRBV19 and TRBJ2-7; a possible D gene is TRBD2 (5 bases). Germline loops: CDR1 LNHDA, CDR2 SQIVND (reference sequence). The CDR3 runs 15 residues. Between the trimmed V and J ends, which lost 0 bases and 3 bases, there was a span of 12 bases. CDR3 residues: CASSIDPGGGYEQYF. The CDR3 DNA reads TGTGCCAGTAGTATAGATCCAGGCGGAGGCTACGAGCAGTACTTC.

In nucleotides, the CDR3 is TGTGCCAGCTCACCGTTAGACAGGGCTTTGAGGGGCGAGCAGTACTTC. Translating gives CASSPLDRALRGEQYF. V and J are TRBV18 and TRBJ2-7, with TRBD1 matching 7 bases. Germline V gene lookup returns CDR1 KGHSH and CDR2 LQKENI. The J segment lost 6 bases and the V segment lost 3 bases, leaving 14 bases of the junction unmatched. The CDR3 length is 16 residues.

This chain connects TRBV5-6 to TRBJ1-3, with no clear D. V was cut by 3 bases and J by 4 bases, with 14 bases left in between. The germline V gene encodes CDR1 SGHDT and CDR2 YYEEEE. The CDR3 runs 15 residues. Here the CDR3 reads CASSSGLSLGNTIYF. As DNA, the CDR3 is TGTGCCAGCAGCTCCGGACTCTCCCTCGGAAACACCATATATTTT.

The chain uses TRBV11-2 and TRBJ2-7; 7 bases line up with TRBD2. With 4 bases clipped from V and 4 bases from J, the junction kept 13 bases outside the gene matches. The CDR3 runs to 16 residues. Germline-derived CDR1 and CDR2 are SGHAT and FQNNGV. This chain's CDR3 is CASSSYRDYTYYEQYF. CDR3 nucleotides: TGTGCCAGCAGCTCGTACCGGGACTACACCTATTACGAGCAGTACTTC. The whole variable domain, remainder taken from reference TRBV11-2 and TRBJ2-7, is EAGVAQSPRYKIIEKRQSVAFWCNPISGHATLYWYQQILGQGPKLLIQFQNNGVVDDSQLPKDRFSAERLKGVDSTLKIQPAKLEDSAVYLCASSSYRDYTYYEQYFGPGTRLTVT.

The rearrangement links TRBV5-1 to TRBJ2-2, with a weak D call TRBD1 (6 bases). CDR1 and CDR2 (germline): SGHRS, YFSETQ. This CDR3 comprises 16 residues. Trimming left V 0 bases short and J 5 bases short, with 14 bases between. The CDR3 DNA reads as TGCGCCAGCAGCTTGGGGAGGTCAGGGGATACCGGGGAGCTGTTTTTT. Translating it yields CASSLGRSGDTGELFF.

The chain recombines TRBV19 with TRBJ1-2; D is undetermined. Trimming removed 1 base from V and 4 bases from J, with 7 bases in between. The length of the CDR3 is 13 residues. The germline V gene has CDR1 LNHDA and CDR2 SQIVND (reference sequence). The CDR3 loop reads CASSIGWGYGYTF. The CDR3 DNA reads as TGTGCCAGTAGTATAGGATGGGGCTATGGCTACACCTTC.

This clone was counted a single time. V is TRBV10-3 and J is TRBJ2-5; possible D gene TRBD2, 7 bases. Trimming took off 7 bases at V and 2 bases at J, with 11 bases between the two ends. The CDR3 contains 13 residues. Germline V gene data show CDR1 as ENHRY and CDR2 as SYGVKD. CDR3 protein: CAIKGGGQETQYF. For the CDR3, the DNA is TGTGCCATCAAGGGAGGGGGGCAAGAGACCCAGTACTTC.

With respect to this clone: At one end, the junction sequence differs from germline, possibly due to a read error. The chain links TRBV5-1 to TRBJ1-2, with 7 bases fitting TRBD1. The CDR3 totals 13 residues. Germline V lookup: CDR1 SGHRS, CDR2 YFSETQ. The DNA for the CDR3 is TGCGTCAGCAGCGTGGGACAGAACTATGGCTACACCTTC. Amino acids: CVSSVGQNYGYTF. Looking up the rest from reference TRBV5-1 and TRBJ1-2 gives the full variable domain: KAGVTQTPRYLIKTRGQQVTLSCSPISGHRSVSWYQQTPGQGLQFLFEYFSETQRNKGNFPGRFSGRQFSNSRSEMNVSTLELGDSALYLCVSSVGQNYGYTFGSGTRLTVV.

The chain couples TRBV4-3 to TRBJ1-2; perhaps TRBD1 as D (5 bases). The germline CDR1 and CDR2 sequences are LGHNA and YSLEER. Trimming took off 0 bases at V and 5 bases at J, with 10 bases between the two ends. The CDR3 sequence is 14 residues long. CDR3 coding DNA: TGCGCCAGCAGCCAAGAGGTCCGGGGGTATGGCTACACCTTC. Amino acids: CASSQEVRGYGYTF.

This rearrangement joins TRBV9 to TRBJ2-7; a weak D match, TRBD1 (5 bases). The CDR3 has 14 amino acids. Germline CDR1 SGDLS, CDR2 YYNGEE. Trimming cost V 0 bases and J 0 bases, with 7 bases left between them. DNA for the CDR3: TGTGCCAGCAGCGTAGGACAGTTCTCCTACGAGCAGTACTTC. Protein product: CASSVGQFSYEQYF.

The V and J genes are TRBV5-1 and TRBJ2-7, with TRBD1 matching 8 bases. Germline lookup yields CDR1 SGHRS and CDR2 YFSETQ. The V segment lost 6 bases and the J segment 5 bases; nucleotides outside the gene matches: 13. The CDR3 consists of 15 residues. The CDR3 protein is CASTATGDSSHEQYF. CDR3 nucleotides: TGCGCCAGCACCGCGACAGGGGACAGTTCACACGAGCAGTACTTC.

J is TRBJ2-5 and V is TRBV28, with TRBD1 identical over 8 bases. V dropped 5 bases and J dropped 4; count of bases not matched to a gene: 9. This CDR3 spans 15 amino acids. The germline CDR1 and CDR2 sequences are MDHEN and SYDVKM. CDR3 sequence (DNA): TGTGCCAGCAGTCCAGGGGGCGGAGCGGGAGAGACCCAGTACTTC. Translation: CASSPGGGAGETQYF.

The rearrangement joins TRBV28 to TRBJ2-1; D ambiguous. V was cut by 3 bases and J by 4 bases, with 19 bases left in between. The CDR3 covers 17 residues. Germline CDR1 is MDHEN and CDR2 is SYDVKM. CDR3 bases: TGTGCCAGCAGTTTGTCGTCAGGAATGTTCCCTTACAATGAGCAGTTCTTC. Its translation is CASSLSSGMFPYNEQFF.

This clone is a singleton in its sample. This sequence joins TRBV10-3 and TRBJ1-2; D not resolved. The CDR3 is 16 residues long. V was shortened by 2 bases and J by 2 bases, with 15 bases between the two germline ends. Germline lookup yields CDR1 ENHRY and CDR2 SYGVKD. The CDR3 protein is CAISEVGGIGNYGYTF. CDR3 DNA: TGTGCCATCAGTGAGGTCGGAGGGATTGGAAACTATGGCTACACCTTC.

This chain links TRBV2 with TRBJ2-7; TRBD1 matches 7 bases. The germline V gene has CDR1 SNHLY and CDR2 FYNNEI. The CDR3 is 12 amino acids. The V and J ends lost 6 bases and 3 bases, in that order; junction bases with no gene match: 2. The CDR3 coding sequence is TGTGCCAGCAGGGGACAGAGCTACGAGCAGTACTTC. Protein sequence: CASRGQSYEQYF.

This rearrangement joins TRBV2 to TRBJ2-4; 9 bases agree with TRBD2. Losses at the gene ends were 3 bases for V and 0 bases for J; bases not matched to a gene: 9. The germline CDR1 and CDR2 sequences are SNHLY and FYNNEI. There are 18 residues in the CDR3. The CDR3 spells CASSETSGEGIAKNIQYF. CDR3 in DNA: TGTGCCAGCAGTGAGACTAGCGGAGAGGGAATAGCCAAAAACATTCAGTACTTC. Full variable domain (outside the CDR3, taken from reference TRBV2 and TRBJ2-4): EPEVTQTPSHQVTQMGQEVILRCVPISNHLYFYWYRQILGQKVEFLVSFYNNEISEKSEIFDDQFSVERPDGSNFTLKIRSTKLEDSAMYFCASSETSGEGIAKNIQYFGAGTRLSVL.

The V gene is TRBV18, the J gene TRBJ1-5; D call uncertain. This CDR3 has 13 amino acids. Per germline, CDR1 KGHSH and CDR2 LQKENI. Trimming cost V 2 bases and J 5 bases, with 7 bases left between them. CDR3 DNA: TGTGCCAGCTCACCAGGGTTAGATCAGCCCCAGCATTTT. Its translation is CASSPGLDQPQHF.

The V call is TRBV28, the J call TRBJ1-4; D may be TRBD1 (5 bases). The CDR3 totals 15 residues. Germline CDR1 reads MDHEN; CDR2 reads SYDVKM. Trimming took off 6 bases at V and 7 bases at J, with 18 bases between the two ends. Here the CDR3 reads CASSQPSGGTEKLFF. In nucleotides, the CDR3 is TGTGCCAGCAGCCAACCGTCGGGGGGAACTGAAAAACTGTTTTTT. The full variable domain, its missing parts supplied by reference TRBV28 and TRBJ1-4, is DVKVTQSSRYLVKRTGEKVFLECVQDMDHENMFWYRQDPGLGLRLIYFSYDVKMKEKGDIPEGYSVSREKKERFSLILESASTNQTSMYLCASSQPSGGTEKLFFGSGTQLSVL.

The chain has TRBV10-1 and TRBJ1-1; D is uncertain. The germline gives CDR1 WNHNN, CDR2 SYGVQD (reference sequence). The CDR3 is 13 residues long. The germline V and J ends were trimmed by 4 bases and 1 base, with 7 bases remaining between them. The CDR3 DNA sequence: TGCGCCAGCAGTGGGCAGACGAACACTGAAGCTTTCTTT. Translating gives CASSGQTNTEAFF.

This rearrangement joins TRBV7-9 to TRBJ2-2, with D possibly being TRBD1 or TRBD2 (5 bases each). The germline V gene has CDR1 SEHNR and CDR2 FQNEAQ (reference sequence). CDR3 length: 14 amino acids. Trimming stripped 6 bases from V and 3 bases from J, with 11 bases between. DNA of the CDR3: TGTGCCAGCAGTCCTGGGACCGACACCGGGGAGCTGTTTTTT. Translated: CASSPGTDTGELFF.

The J gene is TRBJ2-7, the V gene TRBV7-6; either TRBD1 or TRBD2 may fit D (5 bases each). Germline V gene data show CDR1 as SGHVS and CDR2 as FNYEAQ. Trimming removed 4 bases at V and 0 bases at J, with 7 bases between. The CDR3 length is 13 residues. CDR3 nucleotides: TGTGCCAGCAGCTGGGACCGCTCCTACGAGCAGTACTTC. Protein product: CASSWDRSYEQYF.

The CDR3 DNA reads as TGCGCCAGCAGCCGCTCCTATACGGGAGAGGGACCCACCGGGGAGCTGTTTTTT. Protein product: CASSRSYTGEGPTGELFF. The gene calls are TRBV4-1 and TRBJ2-2, with D perhaps matching TRBD2 (6 bases). Trimming removed 4 bases from V and 4 bases from J, with 22 bases in between. Germline V CDR1 and CDR2: MGHRA, YSYEKL. The CDR3 has 18 residues.

The J gene is TRBJ1-1, the V gene TRBV10-3, with a possible D match to TRBD1 (6 bases). The ends were cut back, 0 bases at V and 2 bases at J, with 13 bases in the middle. The CDR3 length is 16 residues. In germline, CDR1 is ENHRY, CDR2 SYGVKD. The CDR3 spells CAISESGTLSNTEAFF. As DNA, the CDR3 is TGTGCCATCAGTGAGTCGGGGACACTTAGCAACACTGAAGCTTTCTTT.

This rearrangement joins TRBV19 to TRBJ2-1, with 7 bases that match TRBD2. This CDR3 is built from 16 residues. V gave up 9 bases and J gave up 6 bases; unmatched junction bases: 17. Germline loops: CDR1 LNHDA, CDR2 SQIVND (reference sequence). The CDR3 DNA follows: TGTGCCAGCGATCTTACCTGGGGGGGAGCAAGCAATGAGCAGTTCTTC. Amino acid sequence: CASDLTWGGASNEQFF. The whole variable domain, filled in from reference TRBV19 and TRBJ2-1, reads DGGITQSPKYLFRKEGQNVTLSCEQNLNHDAMYWYRQDPGQGLRLIYYSQIVNDFQKGDIAEGYSVSREKKESFPLTVTSAQKNPTAFYLCASDLTWGGASNEQFFGPGTRLTVL.